The sequence of this TCR beta chain was determined in a study of blood T cell repertoires in COVID-19. Study-wide background: PBMCs, B-cell-depleted T cells, or T cells provided the cDNA or gDNA that made up the material.

Sequencing was performed with immunoSEQ multiplex PCR; in TCRdb, only in-frame clones are kept and a portion is missing. The sample records around 300,000 clones, 88% being singletons. Per the germline V gene, CDR1 is SGDLS and CDR2 is YYNGEE. The CDR3 covers 13 residues. The V end lost 4 bases, the J end lost 2 bases, and 9 bases lay between the germline ends. This clonotype was sampled from a woman in her forties or fifties who had recovered from COVID-19. The chain joins TRBV9 to TRBJ1-2; unclear D gene. Sequences were obtained from PBMCs or T cells enriched from blood (not recorded which). The CDR3 is CASSPDTNYGYTF. CDR3 coding DNA: TGTGCCAGCAGCCCCGACACGAACTATGGCTACACCTTC.